The 4 T cell receptor beta chains given below trace back to one sample, sequenced in a study of shared clonotypes between healthy human individuals. Produced via immunoSEQ multiplex PCR; TCRdb's table is partial and in-frame only. Of around 510,000 clones listed, around 81% are singletons. The sequenced sample was PBMCs. The receptors originated from a woman aged 40 to 50 in good health. Some clones in this sample may be carry-over from other donors' samples.

The chain links TRBV11-3 to TRBJ2-7; no firm D call. V lost 5 bases and J 0 bases, leaving 11 bases between the germline ends. CDR1 SGHNT and CDR2 YENEEA come from the germline V gene. The CDR3 sequence is 14 residues long. This CDR3 is CASSGSASSYEQYF. Here the CDR3 DNA reads TGTGCCAGCAGCGGAAGCGCGAGCTCCTACGAGCAGTACTTC.

The CDR3 loop is CASSQGPALSYYEQYF. The CDR3 DNA is TGCGCCAGCAGTCAGGGACCAGCACTATCTTACTACGAGCAGTACTTC. The chain carries TRBV23-1 and TRBJ2-7; D tentatively reads TRBD1 or TRBD2 (5 bases each). TRBV23-1 is classed as an ORF, of uncertain function. The CDR3 has 16 amino acids. Trimming took 3 bases from V and 3 from J, leaving 18 bases between them.

CDR3 coding DNA: TGTGCCAGCACGATCTTAGCGGGGGCGAACACCGGGGAGCTGTTTTTT. The encoded protein is CASTILAGANTGELFF. The rearrangement joins TRBV5-5 to TRBJ2-2; 9 bases match TRBD2. This CDR3 spans 16 amino acids. Germline lookup yields CDR1 SGHKS and CDR2 YYEKEE (reference sequence). After removal of 6 bases from V and 0 bases from J, the junction contained 6 bases not matched to a gene.

V gene TRBV5-1 combines with J gene TRBJ2-5; TRBD1 aligns across 7 bases. TRBJ2-7 explains the end of the DNA better; the J call may be wrong. CDR1 and CDR2 (germline): SGHRS, YFSETQ. The CDR3 totals 15 residues. DNA of the CDR3: TGCGCCAGCAGCACAGACGGACAGGAAATCTACGAGCAGTACTTC. It yields the protein CASSTDGQEIYEQYF.